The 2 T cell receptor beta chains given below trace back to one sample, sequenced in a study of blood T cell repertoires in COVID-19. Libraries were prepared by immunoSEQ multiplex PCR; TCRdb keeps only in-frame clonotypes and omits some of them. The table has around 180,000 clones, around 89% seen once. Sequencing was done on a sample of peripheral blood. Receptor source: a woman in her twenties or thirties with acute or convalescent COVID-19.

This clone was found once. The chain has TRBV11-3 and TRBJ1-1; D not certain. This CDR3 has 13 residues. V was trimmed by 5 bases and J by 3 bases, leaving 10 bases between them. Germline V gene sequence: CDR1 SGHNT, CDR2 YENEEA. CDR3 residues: CASSLGEDTEAFF. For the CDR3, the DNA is TGTGCCAGCAGCCTCGGGGAGGACACTGAAGCTTTCTTT.

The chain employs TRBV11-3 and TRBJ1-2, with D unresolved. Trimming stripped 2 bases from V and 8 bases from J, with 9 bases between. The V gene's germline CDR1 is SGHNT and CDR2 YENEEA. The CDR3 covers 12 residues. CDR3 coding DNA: TGTGCCAGCAGCTTAACGGGGTGGGGCTACACCTTC. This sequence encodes CASSLTGWGYTF.